The 9 T cell receptor beta chains in this list originate from one sample, sequenced in a study of blood T cell repertoires in COVID-19. TCRdb's copy holds only in-frame clones and misses some; the assay was immunoSEQ multiplex PCR. Among fewer than 350,000 clones, approximately 89% were seen once, and the ten largest hold 9.5%. The sample consisted of PBMCs or T cells enriched from blood (not recorded which). The receptor set was obtained from a woman aged 40 to 50 who had recovered from COVID-19.

V gene TRBV2 combines with J gene TRBJ2-1; D perhaps matches TRBD2 (7 bases). With 6 bases removed from V and 4 bases from J, the gap between germline ends came to 13 bases. CDR3 length: 14 residues. The germline gives CDR1 SNHLY, CDR2 FYNNEI. The CDR3 loop is CASSWGGAYNEQFF. The DNA for the CDR3 is TGTGCCAGCAGCTGGGGGGGGGCATACAATGAGCAGTTCTTC.

The DNA for the CDR3 is TGTGCCAGCAGCGACTACCGACTTTCTGGGGCCAACGTCCTGACTTTC. Translated: CASSDYRLSGANVLTF. This chain joins TRBV7-2 and TRBJ2-6; D is possibly TRBD2 (5 bases). Germline loops: CDR1 SGHTA, CDR2 FQGNSA. The V end was cut by 5 bases, the J end by 1 base, with 12 bases between. This CDR3 has 16 residues.

Worth noting for this clone: The same CDR3 arises from other DNA sequences in this sample as well. This chain uses TRBV2 with TRBJ2-2; no reliable D call. Looked up from germline, CDR1 is SNHLY and CDR2 is FYNNEI. V was cut by 1 base and J by 5 bases, with 5 bases left in between. This CDR3 has 13 residues. CDR3 DNA: TGTGCCAGCAGTGAAGTTCTAACCGGGGAGCTGTTTTTT. Amino acid sequence: CASSEVLTGELFF.

CDR3 in DNA: TGCGCCAGCAGTGAGGATTTAGGGGGCGCAAAAAACATTCAGTACTTC. Translation gives CASSEDLGGAKNIQYF. The chain links TRBV10-2 to TRBJ2-4, with 7 bases fitting TRBD1. The junction had 8 bases not matched to a gene; V was cut back by 2 bases and J by 4 bases. CDR1 WSHSY and CDR2 SAAADI come from the germline V gene. CDR3 length equals 16 residues.

Only one count was recorded for this clone. The chain uses TRBV30 and TRBJ2-1, with D unclear. This CDR3 is built from 11 residues. Trimming removed 3 bases at V and 4 bases at J, with 4 bases between. Per germline, CDR1 GTSNPN and CDR2 SVGIG (reference sequence). This CDR3 is CAWRIYNEQFF. The CDR3 bases are TGTGCCTGGAGAATATACAATGAGCAGTTCTTC.

V is TRBV6-6 and J is TRBJ2-2; D is undetermined. V was shortened by 4 bases and J by 0 bases, with 6 bases between the two germline ends. The CDR3 loop spans 14 amino acids. CDR1 is MNHNY and CDR2 is SVGAGI in the germline V gene (reference sequence). The CDR3 is CASSSSANTGELFF. CDR3 in DNA: TGTGCCAGCAGTTCCAGCGCGAACACCGGGGAGCTGTTTTTT.

This clone was recorded once. J is TRBJ2-4 and V is TRBV10-1; D is perhaps TRBD1 (6 bases). Trimming took off 4 bases at V and 4 bases at J, with 8 bases between the two ends. CDR1 is WNHNN and CDR2 is SYGVQD in the germline V gene (reference sequence). CDR3 length equals 13 residues. CDR3 coding DNA: TGCGCCAGCAGTGGGGGGCCAAAAAACATTCAGTACTTC. Translated: CASSGGPKNIQYF.

This clone was seen at least ten times. The V gene is TRBV2, the J gene TRBJ2-3; 10 nucleotides align to TRBD2. This CDR3 is built from 15 residues. Germline V lookup: CDR1 SNHLY, CDR2 FYNNEI. The junction had 6 bases not matched to a gene; V was cut back by 2 bases and J by 7 bases. This CDR3 is CASSEKAGGPYTQYF. For the CDR3, the DNA is TGTGCCAGCAGTGAAAAAGCGGGGGGGCCCTATACGCAGTATTTT. Full variable domain (missing parts from reference TRBV2 and TRBJ2-3): EPEVTQTPSHQVTQMGQEVILRCVPISNHLYFYWYRQILGQKVEFLVSFYNNEISEKSEIFDDQFSVERPDGSNFTLKIRSTKLEDSAMYFCASSEKAGGPYTQYFGPGTRLTVL.

The J gene is TRBJ1-1, the V gene TRBV18; possibly TRBD1 for D (5 bases). V was pared by 1 base and J by 3 bases, with 15 bases between. The V gene's germline CDR1 is KGHSH and CDR2 LQKENI. The CDR3 loop spans 16 amino acids. In DNA form, the CDR3 reads TGTGCCAGCTCACCACTTGAGCGCAGGGATTACACTGAAGCTTTCTTT. Protein: CASSPLERRDYTEAFF.